A selection of T cell receptor beta chains follows, all from one sample in a study of CD8 T cells in ankylosing spondylitis. TCRdb itself ran the 5' RACE reads through MiXCR, one entry per CDR3 protein. Altogether 250,000 to 350,000 distinct CDR3 sequences are present, about a fifth being singletons, with the ten largest covering 3.5%. Sequenced: blood, either unsorted or a sorted T cell fraction (not recorded which). The receptor source for this set is a female donor with ankylosing spondylitis or in good health (not recorded which). Each CDR3 is given without its conserved first and last residue. Each record gives: D gene, V gene, J gene, CDR3 protein. D genes are given only for firm matches.

>-|TRBV24-1|TRBJ2-1
ATSGQYNNEQF
>-|TRBV7-2|TRBJ2-6
ASSLEVNVLT
>-|TRBV20-1|TRBJ2-7
SARNDVDEQY
>-|TRBV10-3|TRBJ2-7
AISESGGKGYEQY
>-|TRBV5-4|TRBJ2-2
ASSLGPLNTGELF
>TRBD1|TRBV12-3/TRBV12-4|TRBJ2-7
ASSTGGGEQY
>-|TRBV6-1|TRBJ2-7
ASIRGYPLYEQY
>TRBD2|TRBV7-9|TRBJ2-1
ASSLDGSGNNEQF
>-|TRBV7-2|TRBJ2-6
ASSLEGFGANVLT
>TRBD2|TRBV20-1|TRBJ2-3
SARFNQAAGVDTQY
>-|TRBV15|TRBJ2-3
ATGGGESDTQY
>TRBD1|TRBV20-1|TRBJ2-1
SAHRQGARQF
>-|TRBV7-2|TRBJ2-3
ASSLGNGGTQY
>-|TRBV20-1|TRBJ2-1
SARPRVGSNEQF
>-|TRBV20-1|TRBJ2-1
SATINEQF
>-|TRBV20-1|TRBJ2-7
SAPGLSYEQY
>TRBD2|TRBV20-1|TRBJ2-7
SARVRGSSNEQY
>TRBD1|TRBV6-5|TRBJ1-2
ASSYSGGSYYGYT
>-|TRBV10-3|TRBJ1-6
AISGGRENSPLH
>-|TRBV29-1|TRBJ2-7
SAQGTAYEQY